This passage covers 3 T cell receptor beta chains from one sample sequenced in a study of shared clonotypes between healthy human individuals. Measured with immunoSEQ multiplex PCR; TCRdb has only the in-frame clones, and not every one. The sample consists of about 960,000 clones, about three quarters of them appearing once. Source material: memory CD4+ T cells sorted from blood. The subset is: CD45RA-negative fraction. Source of these receptors: a man between 18 and 29 years old in good health.

The chain joins TRBV14 to TRBJ1-5, with 8 bases lining up with TRBD1. Germline V lookup: CDR1 SGHDN, CDR2 FVKESK. The CDR3 is made up of 13 amino acids. After removal of 4 bases from V and 5 bases from J, the junction contained 1 base not matched to a gene. The CDR3 sequence is CASSRDRYQPQHF. In DNA form, the CDR3 reads TGTGCCAGCAGCCGGGACAGGTATCAGCCCCAGCATTTT.

V usage is TRBV7-9 and J usage is TRBJ2-1; a possible D gene is TRBD2 (6 bases). Germline lookup yields CDR1 SEHNR and CDR2 FQNEAQ (reference sequence). This CDR3 has 14 amino acids. The ends were cut back, 8 bases at V and 3 bases at J, with 14 bases in the middle. Here the CDR3 DNA reads TGTGCCAGCTACCGGGACTCAAGCTACAATGAGCAGTTCTTC. It translates to CASYRDSSYNEQFF. The variable domain in full, with the rest retrieved from reference TRBV7-9 and TRBJ2-1, is DTGVSQNPRHKITKRGQNVTFRCDPISEHNRLYWYRQTLGQGPEFLTYFQNEAQLEKSRLLSDRFSAERPKGSFSTLEIQRTEQGDSAMYLCASYRDSSYNEQFFGPGTRLTVL.

The chain uses TRBV6-1 and TRBJ1-5; D is possibly TRBD1 (6 bases). The CDR3 contains 16 residues. Per germline, CDR1 MNHNS and CDR2 SASEGT. Trimming shortened V by 2 bases and J by 6 bases, and 17 bases separated the two germline ends. The CDR3 DNA follows: TGTGCCAGCAGTGAATTTTCGGGAGGGGGGAGTCAGCCCCAGCATTTT. Its translation: CASSEFSGGGSQPQHF.